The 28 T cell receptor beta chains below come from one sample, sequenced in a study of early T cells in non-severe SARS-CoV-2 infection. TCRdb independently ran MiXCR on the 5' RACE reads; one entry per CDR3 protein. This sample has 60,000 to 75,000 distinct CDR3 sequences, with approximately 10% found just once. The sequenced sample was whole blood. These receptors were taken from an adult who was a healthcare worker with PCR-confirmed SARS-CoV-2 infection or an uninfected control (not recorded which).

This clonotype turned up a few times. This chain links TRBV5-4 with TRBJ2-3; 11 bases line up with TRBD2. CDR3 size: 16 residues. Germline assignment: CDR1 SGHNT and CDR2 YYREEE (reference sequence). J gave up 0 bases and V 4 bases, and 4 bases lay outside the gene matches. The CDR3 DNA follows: TGTGCCAGCAGCCCGGGACTAGCGGAAAGCACAGATACGCAGTATTTT. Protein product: CASSPGLAESTDTQYF. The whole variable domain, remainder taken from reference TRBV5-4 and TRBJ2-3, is ETGVTQSPTHLIKTRGQQVTLRCSSQSGHNTVSWYQQALGQGPQFIFQYYREEENGRGNFPPRFSGLQFPNYSSELNVNALELDDSALYLCASSPGLAESTDTQYFGPGTRLTVL.

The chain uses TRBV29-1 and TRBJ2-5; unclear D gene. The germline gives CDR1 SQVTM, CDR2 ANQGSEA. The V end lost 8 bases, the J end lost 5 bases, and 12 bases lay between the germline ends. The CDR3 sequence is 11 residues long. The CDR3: CSYDVGETQYF. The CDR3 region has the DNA TGCAGCTATGATGTCGGCGAGACCCAGTACTTC.

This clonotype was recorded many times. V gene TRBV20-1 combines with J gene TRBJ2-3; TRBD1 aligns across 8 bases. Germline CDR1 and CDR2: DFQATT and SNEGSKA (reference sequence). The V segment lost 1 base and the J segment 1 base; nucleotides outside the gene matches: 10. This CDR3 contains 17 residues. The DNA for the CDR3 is TGCAGTGCTAGAGGGGGCAGGGGGCGATCCGGCACAGATACGCAGTATTTT. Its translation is CSARGGRGRSGTDTQYF.

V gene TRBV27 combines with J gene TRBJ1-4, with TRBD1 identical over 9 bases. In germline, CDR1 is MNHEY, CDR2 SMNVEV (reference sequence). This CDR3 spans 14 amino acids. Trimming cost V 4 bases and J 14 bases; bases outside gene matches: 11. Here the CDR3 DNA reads TGTGCCAGCAGTTCACGTACAGGGGGCGCGGTTCTGTTTTTT. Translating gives CASSSRTGGAVLFF.

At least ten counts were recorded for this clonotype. The CDR3: CASSEEVNTEAFF. As DNA, the CDR3 is TGTGCCAGCAGTGAAGAGGTGAACACTGAAGCTTTCTTT. This chain joins TRBV2 and TRBJ1-1; D gene ambiguous. CDR3 length equals 13 residues. Trimming pared 1 base from V and 0 bases from J, leaving 3 bases between. The germline gives CDR1 SNHLY, CDR2 FYNNEI.

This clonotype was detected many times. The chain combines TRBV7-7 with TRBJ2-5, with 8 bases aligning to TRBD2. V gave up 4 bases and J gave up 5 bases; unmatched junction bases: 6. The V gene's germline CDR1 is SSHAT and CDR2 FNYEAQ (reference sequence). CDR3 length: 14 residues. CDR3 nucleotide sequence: TGTGCCAGCAGCTCAGGGACTAGTTTGGAGACCCAGTACTTC. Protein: CASSSGTSLETQYF.

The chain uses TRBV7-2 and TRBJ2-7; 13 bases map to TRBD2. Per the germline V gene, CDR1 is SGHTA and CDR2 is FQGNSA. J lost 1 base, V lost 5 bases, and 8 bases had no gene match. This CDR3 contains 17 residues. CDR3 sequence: CASSPWTSGSQSYEQYF. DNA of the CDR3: TGTGCCAGCAGCCCTTGGACTAGCGGGAGCCAGTCCTACGAGCAGTACTTC. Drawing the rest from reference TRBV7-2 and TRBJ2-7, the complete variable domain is GAGVSQSPSNKVTEKGKDVELRCDPISGHTALYWYRQSLGQGLEFLIYFQGNSAPDKSGLPSDRFSAERTGGSVSTLTIQRTQQEDSAVYLCASSPWTSGSQSYEQYFGPGTRLTVT.

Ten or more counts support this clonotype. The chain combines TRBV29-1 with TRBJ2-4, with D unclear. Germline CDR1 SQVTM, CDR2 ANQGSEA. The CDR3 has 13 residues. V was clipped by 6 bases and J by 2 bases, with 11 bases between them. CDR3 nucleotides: TGCAGCGTCCCTGGGGTCCCCAAAAACATTCAGTACTTC. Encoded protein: CSVPGVPKNIQYF.

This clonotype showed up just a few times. This CDR3 is CASSRSLAGGLNEQFF. The CDR3 DNA sequence: TGTGCCAGCAGCCGCAGCCTAGCGGGGGGTCTCAATGAGCAGTTCTTC. The V call is TRBV7-9, the J call TRBJ2-1; TRBD2 aligns across 11 bases. The CDR3 loop spans 16 amino acids. Trimming removed 5 bases from V and 6 bases from J; junction bases left unmatched: 9. Germline V lookup: CDR1 SEHNR, CDR2 FQNEAQ (reference sequence).

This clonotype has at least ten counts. The CDR3 DNA is TGTGCCAGCAGTGGGGGGAATCCGAATATATACGAGCAGTACTTC. Translating gives CASSGGNPNIYEQYF. The chain joins TRBV5-6 to TRBJ2-7; D perhaps matches TRBD2 (6 bases). The CDR3 has 15 amino acids. Deletions cut 5 bases from V and 4 bases from J, with 19 bases between. The germline V gene has CDR1 SGHDT and CDR2 YYEEEE. The variable domain in full, completed from reference TRBV5-6 and TRBJ2-7, reads DAGVTQSPTHLIKTRGQQVTLRCSPKSGHDTVSWYQQALGQGPQFIFQYYEEEERQRGNFPDRFSGHQFPNYSSELNVNALLLGDSALYLCASSGGNPNIYEQYFGPGTRLTVT.

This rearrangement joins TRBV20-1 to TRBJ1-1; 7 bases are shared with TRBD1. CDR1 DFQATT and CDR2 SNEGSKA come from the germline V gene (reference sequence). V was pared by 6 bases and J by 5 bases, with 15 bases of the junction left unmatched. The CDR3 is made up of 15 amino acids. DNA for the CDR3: TGCAGTGCCCAGAATACAGGGGTCGGTGGGACTGAAGCTTTCTTT. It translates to CSAQNTGVGGTEAFF.

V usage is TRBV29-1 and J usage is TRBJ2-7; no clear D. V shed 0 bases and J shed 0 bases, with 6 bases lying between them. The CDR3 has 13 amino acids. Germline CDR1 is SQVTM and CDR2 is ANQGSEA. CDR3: CSVEDSVSYEQYF. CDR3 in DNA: TGCAGCGTTGAAGATTCCGTCTCCTACGAGCAGTACTTC.

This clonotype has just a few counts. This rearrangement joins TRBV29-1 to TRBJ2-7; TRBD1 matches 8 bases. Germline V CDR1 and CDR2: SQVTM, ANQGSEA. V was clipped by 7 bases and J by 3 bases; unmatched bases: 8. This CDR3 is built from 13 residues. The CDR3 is CSARGTGHYEQYF. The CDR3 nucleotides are TGCAGCGCGAGAGGGACAGGACACTACGAGCAGTACTTC.

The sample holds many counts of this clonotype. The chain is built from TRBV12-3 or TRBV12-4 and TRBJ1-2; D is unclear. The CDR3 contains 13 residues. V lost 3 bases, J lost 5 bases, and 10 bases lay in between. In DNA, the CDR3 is TGTGCCAGCAGTTTTTATATGGGTTATGGCTACACCTTC. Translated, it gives CASSFYMGYGYTF.

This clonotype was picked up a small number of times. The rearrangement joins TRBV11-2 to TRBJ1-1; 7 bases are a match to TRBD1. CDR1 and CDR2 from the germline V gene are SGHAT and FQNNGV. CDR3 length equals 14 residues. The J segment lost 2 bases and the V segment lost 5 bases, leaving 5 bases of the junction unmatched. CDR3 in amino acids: CASSTRQGNTEAFF. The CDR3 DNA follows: TGTGCCAGCAGCACCCGACAGGGTAACACTGAAGCTTTCTTT. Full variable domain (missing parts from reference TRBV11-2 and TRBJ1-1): EAGVAQSPRYKIIEKRQSVAFWCNPISGHATLYWYQQILGQGPKLLIQFQNNGVVDDSQLPKDRFSAERLKGVDSTLKIQPAKLEDSAVYLCASSTRQGNTEAFFGQGTRLTVV.

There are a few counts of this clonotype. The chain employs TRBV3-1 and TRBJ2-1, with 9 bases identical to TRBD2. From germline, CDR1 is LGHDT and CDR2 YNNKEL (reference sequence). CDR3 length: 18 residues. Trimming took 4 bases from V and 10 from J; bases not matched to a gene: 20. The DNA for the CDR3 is TGTGCCAGCAGCCCGCAGGCGTCGCGGGAGGGCCTTCTGGACGAGCAGTTCTTC. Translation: CASSPQASREGLLDEQFF.

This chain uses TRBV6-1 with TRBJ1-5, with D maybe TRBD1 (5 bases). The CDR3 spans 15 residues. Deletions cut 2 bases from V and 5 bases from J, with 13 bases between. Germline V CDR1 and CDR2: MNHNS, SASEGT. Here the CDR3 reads CASSEWGREDQPQHF. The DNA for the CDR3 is TGTGCCAGCAGTGAATGGGGCAGGGAAGATCAGCCCCAGCATTTT.

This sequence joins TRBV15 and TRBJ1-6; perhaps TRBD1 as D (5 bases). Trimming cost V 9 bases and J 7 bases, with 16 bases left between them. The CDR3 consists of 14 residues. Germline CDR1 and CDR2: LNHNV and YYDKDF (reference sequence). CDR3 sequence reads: CATQGVNRNSPLHF. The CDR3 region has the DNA TGTGCCACTCAGGGAGTCAACAGGAATTCACCCCTCCACTTT.

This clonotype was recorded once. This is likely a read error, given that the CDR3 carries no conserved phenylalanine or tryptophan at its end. CDR3 DNA: TGTGCCAGCAGCTTCTTCTTGCTGGAGACCCAGTACTCC. Residues: CASSFFLLETQYS. The chain joins TRBV7-2 to TRBJ2-5; no definite D call. There are 13 residues in the CDR3. The V gene lost 3 bases and the J gene lost 5 bases, with 10 bases spanning the gap. The V gene's germline CDR1 is SGHTA and CDR2 FQGNSA.

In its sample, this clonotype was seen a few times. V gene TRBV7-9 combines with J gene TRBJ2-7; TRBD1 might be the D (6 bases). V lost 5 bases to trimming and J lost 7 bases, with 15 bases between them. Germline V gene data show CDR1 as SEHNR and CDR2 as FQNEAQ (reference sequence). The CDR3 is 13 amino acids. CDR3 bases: TGTGCCAGCAGCCATACAGGGATGTGGGAGCAGTACTTC. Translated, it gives CASSHTGMWEQYF.

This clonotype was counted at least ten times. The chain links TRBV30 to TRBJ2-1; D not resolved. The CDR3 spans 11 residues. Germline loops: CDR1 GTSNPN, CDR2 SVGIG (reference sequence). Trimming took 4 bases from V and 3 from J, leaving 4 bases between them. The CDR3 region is CAWNSYNEQFF. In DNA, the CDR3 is TGTGCCTGGAACAGCTACAATGAGCAGTTCTTC.

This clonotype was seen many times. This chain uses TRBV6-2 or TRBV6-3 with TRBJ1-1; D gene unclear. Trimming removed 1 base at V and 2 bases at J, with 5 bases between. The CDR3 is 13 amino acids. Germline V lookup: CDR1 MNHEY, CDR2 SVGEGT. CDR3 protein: CASSYWANTEAFF. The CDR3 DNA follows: TGTGCCAGCAGTTACTGGGCAAACACTGAAGCTTTCTTT.

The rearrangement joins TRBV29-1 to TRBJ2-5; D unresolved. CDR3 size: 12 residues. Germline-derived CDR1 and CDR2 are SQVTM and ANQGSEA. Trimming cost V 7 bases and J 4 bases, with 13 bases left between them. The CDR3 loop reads CSGYRAGETQYF. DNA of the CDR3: TGCAGCGGCTATCGGGCAGGAGAGACCCAGTACTTC.

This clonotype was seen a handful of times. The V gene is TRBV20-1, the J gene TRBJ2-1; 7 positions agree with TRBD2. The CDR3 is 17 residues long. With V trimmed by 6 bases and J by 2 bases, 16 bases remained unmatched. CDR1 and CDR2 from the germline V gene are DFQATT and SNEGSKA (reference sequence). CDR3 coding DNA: TGCAGTGCATTTATAGGCGGGAGACGAATCCCCTACAATGAGCAGTTCTTC. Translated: CSAFIGGRRIPYNEQFF.

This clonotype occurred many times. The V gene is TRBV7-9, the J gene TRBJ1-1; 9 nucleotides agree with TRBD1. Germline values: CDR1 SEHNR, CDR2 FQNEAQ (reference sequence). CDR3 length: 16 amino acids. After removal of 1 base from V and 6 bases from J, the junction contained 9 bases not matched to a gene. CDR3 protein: CASSLVSGTGRAEAFF. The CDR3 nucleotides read TGTGCCAGCAGCTTAGTTTCCGGGACAGGGAGAGCTGAAGCTTTCTTT.

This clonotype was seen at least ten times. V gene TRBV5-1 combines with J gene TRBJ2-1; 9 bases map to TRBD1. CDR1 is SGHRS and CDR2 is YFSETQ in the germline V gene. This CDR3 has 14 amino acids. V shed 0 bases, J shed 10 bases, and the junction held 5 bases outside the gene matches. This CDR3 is CASSLGTGGLEQFF. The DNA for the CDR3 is TGCGCCAGCAGCTTGGGTACAGGGGGCCTAGAGCAGTTCTTC.

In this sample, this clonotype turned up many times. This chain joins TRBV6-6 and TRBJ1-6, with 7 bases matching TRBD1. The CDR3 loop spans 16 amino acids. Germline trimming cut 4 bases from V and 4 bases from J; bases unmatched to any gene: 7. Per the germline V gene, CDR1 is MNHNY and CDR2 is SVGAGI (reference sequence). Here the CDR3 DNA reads TGTGCCAGCAGTTCGACAGGGATCAATTATAATTCACCCCTCCACTTT. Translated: CASSSTGINYNSPLHF.

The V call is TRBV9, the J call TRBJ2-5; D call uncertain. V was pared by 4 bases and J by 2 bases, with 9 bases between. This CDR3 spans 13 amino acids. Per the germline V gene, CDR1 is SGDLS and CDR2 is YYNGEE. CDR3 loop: CASSKLGQETQYF. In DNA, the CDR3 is TGTGCCAGCAGCAAACTGGGGCAAGAGACCCAGTACTTC.